The 32 T cell receptor beta chains presented below share a single source sample, sequenced in a study of cytomegalovirus exposure and HLA in healthy donors (dated 2017 in TCRdb). Library preparation was by the immunoSEQ multiplex PCR assay. A mixture of 60 forward primers for TCR Vbeta segments and 13 reverse primers for TCR Jbeta segments was used in the multiplex PCR. Here the immuneACCESS table is served through TCRdb, limited to in-frame sequences with V and J called. Missing clones are a known gap in these copies; in checked studies unresolved V genes cover under half, and the rest lacks a known reason. This sample comprises approximately 110,000 clones, 73% of them detected only once. The ten biggest clones cover around 3.9% of the sample. Input material: PBMCs. These receptors came from a woman in her thirties or forties in good health and CMV-seronegative.

V and J are TRBV7-9 and TRBJ2-2; 13 nucleotides line up with TRBD2. Germline CDR1 is SEHNR and CDR2 is FQNEAQ (reference sequence). This CDR3 has 15 amino acids. Trimming removed 5 bases from V and 8 bases from J; junction bases left unmatched: 5. CDR3 sequence (DNA): TGTGCCAGCAGCCCGGGACTAGCGGGGTCTGGGGAGCTGTTTTTT. Protein sequence: CASSPGLAGSGELFF.

The rearrangement uses TRBV7-6 and TRBJ2-2, with TRBD2 matching 7 bases. Germline assignment: CDR1 SGHVS and CDR2 FNYEAQ. J was trimmed by 4 bases and V by 5 bases; bases with no gene match: 7. The CDR3 spans 15 residues. The CDR3 nucleotides read TGTGCCAGCAGCCCACTAGCGCAACGCACCGGGGAGCTGTTTTTT. It encodes CASSPLAQRTGELFF.

The chain combines TRBV4-1 with TRBJ1-1; D may be TRBD1 (6 bases). Germline CDR1 reads MGHRA; CDR2 reads YSYEKL. Deletions cut 0 bases from V and 5 bases from J, with 19 bases between. CDR3 length equals 17 residues. CDR3 DNA: TGCGCCAGCAGCCAAGACGGCCAGCTCCGAACAGGGACTGAAGCTTTCTTT. Translating gives CASSQDGQLRTGTEAFF.

This rearrangement joins TRBV11-3 to TRBJ2-3; 14 nucleotides agree with TRBD2. This CDR3 is built from 16 residues. CDR1 and CDR2 (germline): SGHNT, YENEEA. V lost 4 bases to trimming and J lost 1 base; unmatched junction nucleotides: 1. CDR3 residues: CASSSGLAGGTDTQYF. For the CDR3, the DNA is TGTGCCAGCAGCTCGGGACTAGCGGGGGGCACAGATACGCAGTATTTT. The variable domain in full, completed from reference TRBV11-3 and TRBJ2-3, reads EAGVVQSPRYKIIEKKQPVAFWCNPISGHNTLYWYLQNLGQGPELLIRYENEEAVDDSQLPKDRFSAERLKGVDSTLKIQPAELGDSAVYLCASSSGLAGGTDTQYFGPGTRLTVL.

The V gene is TRBV5-6, the J gene TRBJ2-7; unclear D gene. Germline lookup yields CDR1 SGHDT and CDR2 YYEEEE. The CDR3 totals 13 residues. V was pared by 0 bases and J by 2 bases, with 6 bases between. The chain's CDR3 is CASSLGTPYEQYF. Written as DNA, the CDR3 is TGTGCCAGCAGCTTGGGAACACCCTACGAGCAGTACTTC.

This clone was seen a handful of times. CDR3 nucleotides: TGTGCCAGCAGCCCCCGGACAGGGGGCCAAGGCTACACCTTC. Its protein is CASSPRTGGQGYTF. This chain uses TRBV11-2 with TRBJ1-2, with TRBD1 matching 11 bases. Germline V lookup: CDR1 SGHAT, CDR2 FQNNGV. The length of the CDR3 is 14 residues. The V segment lost 5 bases and the J segment 8 bases; nucleotides outside the gene matches: 7.

The chain joins TRBV7-3 to TRBJ2-5; 7 bases map to TRBD1. CDR1 SGHTA and CDR2 FQGTGA come from the germline V gene. The CDR3 runs to 13 residues. The junction had 2 bases not matched to a gene; V was cut back by 5 bases and J by 2 bases. CDR3 in DNA: TGTGCCAGCAGCCCGGGACAGCAAGAGACCCAGTACTTC. It is translated as CASSPGQQETQYF.

The chain has TRBV6-1 and TRBJ2-5; 9 nucleotides line up with TRBD1. Trimming removed 4 bases from V and 2 bases from J; junction bases left unmatched: 2. The CDR3 is made up of 14 amino acids. The germline V gene has CDR1 MNHNS and CDR2 SASEGT. DNA of the CDR3: TGTGCCAGCAGTGGGGGACAGGGACAAGAGACCCAGTACTTC. This encodes CASSGGQGQETQYF.

The rearrangement uses TRBV7-2 and TRBJ1-5; weak D call: TRBD1 (5 bases). CDR1 is SGHTA, CDR2 FQGNSA, per germline. The germline V and J ends were trimmed by 0 bases and 3 bases, with 15 bases remaining between them. The CDR3 has 17 residues. The CDR3 nucleotides are TGTGCCAGCAGCTTAGCGGTATTGACAGCTCCCAATCAGCCCCAGCATTTT. Amino acids: CASSLAVLTAPNQPQHF.

The gene calls are TRBV4-1 and TRBJ2-5; 8 bases agree with TRBD2. V gave up 4 bases and J gave up 5 bases; unmatched junction bases: 6. This CDR3 is built from 14 residues. CDR1 MGHRA and CDR2 YSYEKL come from the germline V gene. The CDR3 coding sequence is TGCGCCAGCAGCCCCGGGACTAGGCGGGAGACCCAGTACTTC. Its translation: CASSPGTRRETQYF.

As concerns this clone: At one end, the junction sequence differs from germline, possibly due to a read error. The V and J genes are TRBV10-2 and TRBJ2-6; D is possibly TRBD1 (5 bases). Per germline, CDR1 WSHSY and CDR2 SAAADI. This CDR3 has 15 amino acids. The CDR3 nucleotides read TGCGCCAGCACAACAGGACCCTCTGGGGCCAACGGCCTGACTTTC. It codes for CASTTGPSGANGLTF.

The chain has TRBV7-2 and TRBJ1-6; a possible D gene is TRBD1 (5 bases). The V end lost 3 bases, the J end lost 1 base, and 7 bases lay between the germline ends. The CDR3 sequence is 15 residues long. Per germline, CDR1 SGHTA and CDR2 FQGNSA. CDR3 DNA: TGTGCCAGCAGCTTGGGGGGTTCCTATAATTCACCCCTCCACTTT. Protein sequence: CASSLGGSYNSPLHF. Using reference TRBV7-2 and TRBJ1-6 for the parts outside the CDR3, the full variable domain is GAGVSQSPSNKVTEKGKDVELRCDPISGHTALYWYRQSLGQGLEFLIYFQGNSAPDKSGLPSDRFSAERTGGSVSTLTIQRTQQEDSAVYLCASSLGGSYNSPLHFGNGTRLTVT.

This clone was seen just once. The chain employs TRBV10-3 and TRBJ2-5, with 11 bases fitting TRBD1. Germline V gene sequence: CDR1 ENHRY, CDR2 SYGVKD. CDR3 length: 16 amino acids. V shed 2 bases and J 5 bases; nucleotides not matched to a gene: 7. The CDR3 nucleotides read TGTGCCATCAGTGAGGGGACAGGGGGTCGGGGGGAGACCCAGTACTTC. Residues: CAISEGTGGRGETQYF.

The chain has TRBV19 and TRBJ1-2, with TRBD1 matching over 10 bases. The CDR3 loop spans 19 amino acids. CDR1 is LNHDA and CDR2 is SQIVND in the germline V gene (reference sequence). With 7 bases clipped from V and 5 bases from J, the junction kept 22 bases outside the gene matches. The CDR3 DNA is TGTGCCAGTACCTCATCGACCCCCGGACAGGGGGGGCAGTCTTATGGCTACACCTTC. Its protein product is CASTSSTPGQGGQSYGYTF. Drawing the rest from reference TRBV19 and TRBJ1-2, the complete variable domain is DGGITQSPKYLFRKEGQNVTLSCEQNLNHDAMYWYRQDPGQGLRLIYYSQIVNDFQKGDIAEGYSVSREKKESFPLTVTSAQKNPTAFYLCASTSSTPGQGGQSYGYTFGSGTRLTVV.

This chain links TRBV13 with TRBJ2-2; 9 nucleotides match TRBD2. Germline assignment: CDR1 PRHDT and CDR2 FYEKMQ (reference sequence). The V gene end was trimmed by 1 base and the J gene end by 8 bases; junction bases not matched to a gene: 11. The length of the CDR3 is 17 residues. The CDR3 loop is CASSLEALAGHSGELFF. The CDR3 region has the DNA TGTGCCAGCAGCTTAGAGGCTCTAGCGGGACATTCAGGGGAGCTGTTTTTT.

In nucleotides, the CDR3 is TGTGCCTGGGCCGGACAGGGGGAATCTGAAGCTTTCTTT. It yields the protein CAWAGQGESEAFF. The rearrangement links TRBV30 to TRBJ1-1, with 10 bases that match TRBD1. CDR1 is GTSNPN and CDR2 is SVGIG in the germline V gene (reference sequence). V gave up 5 bases and J gave up 6 bases; unmatched junction bases: 6. CDR3 size: 13 residues.

This rearrangement joins TRBV2 to TRBJ1-4, with 7 positions matching TRBD1. The CDR3 sequence is 15 residues long. With V trimmed by 5 bases and J by 8 bases, 11 bases remained unmatched. The germline V gene has CDR1 SNHLY and CDR2 FYNNEI. CDR3 sequence: CASSLPTGWVEKLFF. The CDR3 DNA reads as TGTGCCAGCAGTCTGCCGACAGGGTGGGTCGAAAAACTGTTTTTT.

CDR3 loop: CASSQAGDSNGYTF. In DNA, the CDR3 is TGTGCCAGCAGCCAGGCGGGGGACTCCAATGGCTACACCTTC. This chain links TRBV4-2 with TRBJ1-2; TRBD1 is a possible D gene (5 bases). Trimming shortened V by 3 bases and J by 6 bases, and 14 bases separated the two germline ends. The V gene's germline CDR1 is LGHNA and CDR2 YNFKEQ. This CDR3 region has 14 residues.

Comment on this clone: An end of the junction differs from the germline gene, which may be a read error. This chain joins TRBV7-9 and TRBJ2-7, with a possible D match to TRBD2 (5 bases). Per germline, CDR1 SEHNR and CDR2 FQNEAQ (reference sequence). This CDR3 is 12 amino acids long. In DNA form, the CDR3 reads TGTTCCAGCAGCGACGCGGGCTACGAGCAGTACTTC. Translation: CSSSDAGYEQYF.

This clone was recorded once. This chain connects TRBV5-5 to TRBJ1-2; D gene uncertain. In germline, CDR1 is SGHKS, CDR2 YYEKEE (reference sequence). The CDR3 runs 12 residues. The ends were cut back, 4 bases at V and 4 bases at J, with 8 bases in the middle. The CDR3 loop is CASSAPGYGYTF. In DNA, the CDR3 is TGTGCCAGCAGCGCCCCAGGCTATGGCTACACCTTC.

The V call is TRBV11-2, the J call TRBJ2-6; D remains unclear. Germline V lookup: CDR1 SGHAT, CDR2 FQNNGV. V was trimmed by 7 bases and J by 4 bases, leaving 14 bases between them. The CDR3 runs to 15 residues. CDR3 sequence (DNA): TGTGCCAGCACCCCTCTTGCTACCGGGGCCAACGTCCTGACTTTC. Translation: CASTPLATGANVLTF.

This clone was counted a single time. The chain combines TRBV4-2 with TRBJ1-1; 7 positions agree with TRBD1. Unmatched junction bases numbered 7, after V lost 4 bases and J lost 2 bases. The CDR3 runs to 15 residues. Per the germline V gene, CDR1 is LGHNA and CDR2 is YNFKEQ. Here the CDR3 reads CASSLGGTINTEAFF. As DNA, the CDR3 is TGTGCCAGCAGCCTAGGGGGCACAATTAACACTGAAGCTTTCTTT.

J is TRBJ2-1 and V is TRBV5-1; weak D call: TRBD2 (6 bases). V shed 4 bases and J shed 7 bases, with 15 bases lying between them. The CDR3 sequence is 14 residues long. The germline CDR1 and CDR2 sequences are SGHRS and YFSETQ. The DNA for the CDR3 is TGCGCCAGCAGCCCAGGAGGGCTAGCGAATGAGCAGTTCTTC. Protein sequence: CASSPGGLANEQFF. The variable domain in full, completed from reference TRBV5-1 and TRBJ2-1, reads KAGVTQTPRYLIKTRGQQVTLSCSPISGHRSVSWYQQTPGQGLQFLFEYFSETQRNKGNFPGRFSGRQFSNSRSEMNVSTLELGDSALYLCASSPGGLANEQFFGPGTRLTVL.

The chain joins TRBV4-3 to TRBJ1-1; no definite D call. Trimming shortened V by 7 bases and J by 4 bases, and 19 bases separated the two germline ends. The CDR3 is made up of 15 amino acids. CDR1 LGHNA and CDR2 YSLEER come from the germline V gene. In DNA, the CDR3 is TGCGCCAGCACCGCCAGCCCGGGTTCGGTCACTGAAGCTTTCTTT. This gives the protein CASTASPGSVTEAFF.

This clone showed up just once. The V and J genes are TRBV7-2 and TRBJ2-7; the D gene is possibly TRBD1 (5 bases). Trimming removed 2 bases from V and 2 bases from J, with 10 bases in between. The CDR3 runs 14 residues. Germline V gives CDR1 SGHTA, CDR2 FQGNSA. CDR3 nucleotide sequence: TGTGCCAGCAGCTTAATGCAGGGCGCCTACGAGCAGTACTTC. Its translation: CASSLMQGAYEQYF.

This clone was found a few times. V gene TRBV28 combines with J gene TRBJ2-2; a possible D gene is TRBD1 (5 bases). Germline CDR1 and CDR2: MDHEN and SYDVKM. Deletions cut 7 bases from V and 7 bases from J, with 13 bases between. This CDR3 comprises 13 residues. The CDR3 sequence: CASILGADGELFF. CDR3 nucleotide sequence: TGTGCCAGCATCCTAGGGGCGGACGGGGAGCTGTTTTTT.

This clone was seen once. The chain employs TRBV13 and TRBJ1-5; no firm D call. The CDR3 length is 13 residues. Trimming cost V 3 bases and J 2 bases, with 5 bases left between them. CDR1 is PRHDT and CDR2 is FYEKMQ in the germline V gene (reference sequence). CDR3 amino acids: CASSFQGNQPQHF. DNA for the CDR3: TGTGCCAGCAGCTTTCAGGGCAATCAGCCCCAGCATTTT.

The chain is built from TRBV28 and TRBJ1-5, with D perhaps matching TRBD1 (6 bases). Trimming pared 7 bases from V and 3 bases from J, leaving 13 bases between. The CDR3 loop spans 14 amino acids. CDR1 is MDHEN, CDR2 SYDVKM, per germline. The CDR3 coding sequence is TGTGCCAGCAATTTGTCAGGGGACAATCAGCCCCAGCATTTT. As protein: CASNLSGDNQPQHF.

The chain couples TRBV5-6 to TRBJ2-5, with D tentatively TRBD1 (6 bases). The DNA matches TRBJ2-7 better at its end, which makes the J call doubtful. In germline, CDR1 is SGHDT, CDR2 YYEEEE. There are 15 residues in the CDR3. The CDR3 nucleotides read TGTGCCAGCAGCGAGGCCGGGACACACTCCTACGAGCAGTACTTC. Protein: CASSEAGTHSYEQYF.

This chain uses TRBV6-6 with TRBJ2-2; D unresolved. The length of the CDR3 is 15 residues. The germline gives CDR1 MNHNY, CDR2 SVGAGI (reference sequence). The V and J ends lost 1 base and 0 bases respectively, with 6 bases between them. This CDR3 is CASSYLASNTGELFF. The CDR3 DNA follows: TGTGCCAGCAGTTACTTAGCATCGAACACCGGGGAGCTGTTTTTT.

DNA of the CDR3: TGTGCCAGCAGCGATAGGGACACCTCGGGACGGGAGCAGTACTTC. It yields the protein CASSDRDTSGREQYF. This sequence joins TRBV11-2 and TRBJ2-7; possibly TRBD1 for D (6 bases). The CDR3 extends over 15 amino acids. V was clipped by 5 bases and J by 7 bases, with 21 bases between them. In germline, CDR1 is SGHAT, CDR2 FQNNGV.

V is TRBV5-1 and J is TRBJ1-1; TRBD1 is a possible D gene (6 bases). CDR3 length equals 16 residues. V was shortened by 6 bases and J by 1 base, with 19 bases between the two germline ends. CDR1 and CDR2 (germline): SGHRS, YFSETQ. CDR3 sequence: CASTLQGARGNTEAFF. The CDR3 bases are TGCGCCAGCACATTGCAGGGAGCCAGGGGGAACACTGAAGCTTTCTTT.